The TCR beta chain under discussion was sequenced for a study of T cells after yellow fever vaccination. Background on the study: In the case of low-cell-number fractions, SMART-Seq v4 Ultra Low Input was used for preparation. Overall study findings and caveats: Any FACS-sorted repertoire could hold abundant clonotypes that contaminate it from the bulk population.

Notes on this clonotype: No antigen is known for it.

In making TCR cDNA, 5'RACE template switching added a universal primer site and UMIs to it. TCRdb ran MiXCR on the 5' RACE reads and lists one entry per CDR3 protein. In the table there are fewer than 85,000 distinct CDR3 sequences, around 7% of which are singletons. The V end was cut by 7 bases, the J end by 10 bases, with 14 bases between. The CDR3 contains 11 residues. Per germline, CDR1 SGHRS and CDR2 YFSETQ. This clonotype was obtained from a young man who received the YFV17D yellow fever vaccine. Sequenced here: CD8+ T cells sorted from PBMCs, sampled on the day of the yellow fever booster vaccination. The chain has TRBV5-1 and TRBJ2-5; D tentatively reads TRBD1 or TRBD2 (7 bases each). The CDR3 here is CASSSGGGQYF. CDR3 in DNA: TGCGCCAGCTCTTCAGGGGGGGGCCAGTACTTC. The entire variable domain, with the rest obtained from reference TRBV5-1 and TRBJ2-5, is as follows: KAGVTQTPRYLIKTRGQQVTLSCSPISGHRSVSWYQQTPGQGLQFLFEYFSETQRNKGNFPGRFSGRQFSNSRSEMNVSTLELGDSALYLCASSSGGGQYFGPGTRLLVL.